This T cell receptor beta chain was found in a study of identical twins. Germline CDR1 is MDHEN and CDR2 is SYDVKM. The V and J ends lost 4 bases and 5 bases, in that order; junction bases with no gene match: 17. The length of the CDR3 is 18 residues. Broader study findings: Invariant MAIT and iNKT cells may have partly biased zero-insertion analyses. Insertions ran lower in abundant cord blood beta clonotypes, though not in memory repertoires.

In its sample, this clonotype was seen a few times. Its antigen remains unidentified. Template switching introduced a universal primer site, and the cDNA bore unique molecular identifiers. TCRdb processed the 5' RACE reads anew with MiXCR; each CDR3 protein has one entry. Here the sample spans 700,000 or so distinct CDR3 sequences, over 8.5% being singletons. This sample also belongs to another study, concerning yellow fever vaccine responses in identical twins. That investigation notes: A vaccine T cell response that seemed partly convergent and partly personalized was reported in twins.

V is TRBV28 and J is TRBJ2-5; 9 positions agree with TRBD2. The TCR originated in a woman between 18 and 29 years old in good health. The sequenced material came from PBMCs. CDR3 loop: CASSSAGKTSGASETQYF. The DNA for the CDR3 is TGTGCCAGCAGTTCAGCAGGGAAGACTAGCGGCGCCTCGGAGACCCAGTACTTC.